This record looks at one TCR beta chain sequence and its context. Its antigen remains undetermined. It has no much larger one-base neighbor in the sample; base qualities were not kept. The cohort consisted of 600 to 750 healthy bone marrow donors. Cohort members were all nominally healthy when sampled, although unrecorded immune exposures were likely present. The donor was CMV seropositive and belonged to the group of a few hundred seropositive cohort members. Every donor gave a peripheral blood sample, and the peripheral blood mononuclear cells from that sample were used for TCR beta sequencing. Genomic DNA was extracted from the blood cell samples with the Qiagen DNeasy Blood Extraction Kit. Trimming at the junction amounts to 7 bases on V and 6 bases on J, and the germline ends lie 8 bases apart. Including the terminal cysteine and phenylalanine, the CDR3 comprises 11 residues. Only the CDR3 DNA is retained, 33 bases long and in frame from the first base. The germline V gene supplies CDR1 WSHSY and CDR2 SAAADI.

The data are from a study of cytomegalovirus exposure and HLA in healthy donors (dated by TCRdb to the late 2010s). Broadly, across the study: According to an earlier analysis of around 600 of the donors, about 179 million T cells yielded approximately 120 million unique TCR beta sequences and approximately 300 Gb of sequence data. The study combined high-throughput TCR immunosequencing, statistical association of individual TCRs with disease status, and machine learning to predict cytomegalovirus infection status. Besides the first cohort of about 730 subjects, a separate validation cohort made up of around 120 different subjects was used. An early release covering about 600 HLA-typed donors comprised approximately 300 gigabases of sequencing data and roughly 85 million unique TCR sequences. Of the approximately 400 genotyped donors, roughly 80% were placed in the genetic ancestry cluster associated with self-reported Caucasian donors. Donor age, sex, ethnicity and CMV serostatus were compiled together with the repertoire data. Genome-wide SNP genotypes for about 60% of the roughly 670 donors were used in a later genetic analysis, which treated that subset as a discovery cohort. The study aimed to test whether cataloging public T cell receptors could reveal signatures of past pathogen exposure. Both class I and class II loci were covered by HLA typing, at four-digit resolution. Across some 400 genotyped donors of the cohort, an average of about 240,000 unique TCR beta nucleotide sequences per donor were sequenced, and approximately 17% of those sequences were non-productive. Typing coverage differed by locus: A, B, C, DRB1 and DQB1 were typed in roughly 620-640 donors, DQA1 in about 500, DPA1 in 600 to 610, and DPB1 in 400 to 490. All discovery cohort repertoires had been generated using a single sequencing platform. The later analysis used no new phenotypic data to find candidate immune exposures, relying instead on TCR beta sequences and their occurrence across donors. The study used immunosequencing to profile the T cell repertoires of around 600 subjects and linked those repertoires to cytomegalovirus serostatus. In an earlier analysis of roughly 540 of the donors, high-throughput TCR beta sequencing was used to judge whether each TCR beta V gene segment behaved as functional or pseudogenic. To study patterns of TCR occurrence, a later analysis re-analyzed previously published TCR beta repertoires from several hundred donors and added high-resolution HLA genotyping. A few DR-DQ haplotypes were treated as single units for association and clustering because of strong linkage in the cohort.

The library came from the immunoSEQ multiplex PCR assay. The multiplex PCR relied on a mix of 60 forward primers for TCR Vbeta segments and 13 reverse primers for TCR Jbeta segments. The CDR3 region of rearranged TCR beta genes was amplified from genomic DNA by a multiplex PCR assay. The amplified TCR beta libraries were sequenced on the Illumina HiSeq System as 87-base-pair reads. The study's own analysis went as follows. Across the roughly 640 repertoires, a later analysis counted approximately 75 million unique TCR beta chains, around 10 million of which were shared by at least two donors. To remove PCR and sequencing errors, raw reads were error-corrected and collapsed into unique sequences using a nearest-neighbor algorithm that merged closely related sequences. CDR3 sequences were aligned to IMGT reference sequences to assign V, D and J gene segments. For a sequence to be retained, at least a six-nucleotide match to both a V gene segment and a J gene segment was required. A rearrangement counted as productive if the CDR3 had no stop codons and remained in frame with V and J, and every other rearrangement counted as non-productive. Following IMGT convention, CDR3 was defined as the stretch from the second conserved V-encoded cysteine to the conserved J-encoded phenylalanine. In an earlier analysis of approximately 590 of the donors, sequences lacking an unambiguous match to a single V gene segment were excluded. In an earlier analysis of almost 600 of the donors, a V segment was called functional when productive rearrangements were above 56.7%, and segregating when the standard deviation between donors exceeded 5%. A statistical classification framework was built to diagnose cytomegalovirus status from the catalog of TCR beta chain sequences. In a later analysis, TCR nucleotide sequences were compared against IMGT/GENE-DB human TR gene sequences so that V and J genes could be assigned. In a later analysis, CDR3 sequences and most-parsimonious VDJ recombination scenarios were assigned using the TCRdist pipeline. In a later analysis, each TCR beta chain was defined by its CDR3 amino acid sequence together with its V-gene family, and reads without a unique V-gene family were excluded. As a way to deal with suspected cross-contamination and a sequencing artifact, a later analysis dropped hundreds of nucleotide sequences that were highly shared and had low generation probability. A later analysis calculated a clonal expansion index for each public chain from normalized within-repertoire ranks of inferred template counts. In a later analysis, generation probabilities were computed with a VDJ recombination model fitted to out-of-frame rearrangements, and the resulting probabilities were checked against IGoR. A later analysis scored TCR-TCR, TCR-HLA and TCR-CMV co-occurrence with hypergeometric tests, applying a repertoire-size bias correction to TCR pairs. False discovery rates were estimated in a later analysis by permuting HLA or CMV assignments 20 times. In a later analysis, co-occurring TCRs were grouped using DBSCAN, with TCRdist sequence similarity added in when clustering inside HLA-allele-positive subsets. Repertoires with fewer than 30,000 or more than 120,000 public chains were left out of co-occurrence clustering, as were about 5 repertoires with anomalous nucleotide sharing. The table comes from immuneACCESS by way of TCRdb, which keeps in-frame sequences with V and J called. Part of the clones is missing from these tables; in studies checked, under half for an unresolved V gene and the rest for unknown reasons. V and J calls and clone size follow that table, whereas D and trimming were derived from the DNA. The sample table shows about 170,000 clones, and around 80% are seen once. Together, the top ten hold approximately 2.1% of the sample.

Paper-wide results and their limitations: Because counts were too low, more than 15 rarely observed V segments, including chromosome 9 orphons, were left out of the earlier analysis of a few hundred of the donors. The classifier was reported to diagnose cytomegalovirus status with high specificity and sensitivity in both the original cohort and the validation cohort. Three of the identified cytomegalovirus-associated TCR beta chains were confirmed in vitro to be specific for cytomegalovirus antigens. The study gave a list of around 170 TCR beta chains associated with cytomegalovirus. Compared with the roughly 700-donor mean, donors in an Asian-associated ancestry cluster had fewer N-insertions in productive TCRs, according to a later genetic analysis. A cluster of highly shared sequence variants was judged likely to represent a technical artifact of the sequencing pipeline. Only TCR beta chains were sequenced in this cohort, and the absence of alpha or paired-chain data limited detectable features. The presence/absence analyses assumed that sequencing depth was roughly uniform across donors, and that assumption may not be true. The 87-base-pair reads could not distinguish some IMGT-functional V segments, including TRBV6-2 and TRBV6-3, so those segments were excluded. Several of the top co-occurrence clusters appeared to be linked to parvovirus B19, influenza, CMV and Epstein-Barr virus, according to a later analysis. A further reported finding was that TCR beta sequences accurately predicted the HLA-A and HLA-B alleles for most subjects in the first cohort. In a later analysis, the rate of TCR association differed among HLA loci, with DRB1 alleles having the most associated TCRs and HLA-C alleles having the fewest. Across donors, most TCR sequences were observed very rarely, whereas some public TCRs were present in many individuals. A later analysis found that most CMV-associated TCR beta chains appeared HLA-restricted, with HLA associations seemingly driven largely by CMV exposure. A later genetic analysis associated a missense DCLRE1C variant with V-gene and J-gene trimming of TCR beta chains, and an independent cohort replicated the association. Compared with equally common non-associated chains, HLA-associated TCR beta chains in a later analysis were more clonally expanded and had lower generation probabilities. The authors suggested that the approach could potentially be extended to other disease states and immunological phenotypes. Assigning TCR associations to individual alleles was difficult when HLA alleles, especially DR and DQ, strongly co-occurred. Immune exposure information for the cohort was limited to CMV serostatus. In an earlier analysis of over 550 of the donors, most TCR beta V segments were observed in productive rearrangements about 90% or about 30% of the time, broadly matching IMGT annotations. Because HLA typing was unavailable for some donors at each locus, only the typed subset was used in association tests. At a false discovery rate of 0.05, a later analysis linked approximately 18,000 TCR beta sequences to specific HLA alleles. Linkage disequilibrium might explain the correlated functional status among segregating V segments, but an unknown experimental factor could not be excluded.

The source is a woman aged 25 to 45 in good health and CMV-seropositive. The source material was PBMCs. This chain is built from TRBV10-2 and TRBJ2-3; D gene: possibly TRBD2, on 6 matching bases. DNA sequence: TGCGCCAGCAACGCGGGGGATACGCAGTATTTT. Translation gives CASNAGDTQYF.